The next 9 T cell receptor beta chains were all read from a single sample in a study of OX40 agonist ivuxolimab in advanced cancers. Here immunoSEQ multiplex PCR was the method, and the copy in TCRdb shows in-frame clones only, minus some. The data show about 58,000 clones, with around 83% seen just once and 1% held by the top ten. The specimen comprised CD4+ or CD8+ T cells sorted from blood, sampled in a trial of the OX40 agonist ivuxolimab. The receptors shown here come from an adult with an advanced solid tumor such as melanoma, head and neck, liver or kidney cancer.

The table lists this clone with a few counts. V is TRBV10-1 and J is TRBJ1-1; D is undetermined. The CDR3 runs 13 residues. Germline values: CDR1 WNHNN, CDR2 SYGVQD (reference sequence). V gave up 6 bases and J gave up 2 bases, with 10 bases separating them. The CDR3 sequence: CASSDFINTEAFF. CDR3 in DNA: TGCGCCAGCAGCGACTTTATAAACACTGAAGCTTTCTTT.

The table lists this clone with a few counts. CDR3 in amino acids: CASSGTGDTIYF. CDR3 nucleotide sequence: TGTGCCAGCAGTGGTACAGGGGACACCATATATTTT. V gene TRBV2 combines with J gene TRBJ1-3, with 7 bases matching TRBD1. Trimming took 4 bases from V and 8 from J; bases not matched to a gene: 2. CDR1 SNHLY and CDR2 FYNNEI come from the germline V gene. The CDR3 runs 12 residues. The variable domain in full, with the rest retrieved from reference TRBV2 and TRBJ1-3, is EPEVTQTPSHQVTQMGQEVILRCVPISNHLYFYWYRQILGQKVEFLVSFYNNEISEKSEIFDDQFSVERPDGSNFTLKIRSTKLEDSAMYFCASSGTGDTIYFGEGSWLTVV.

The rearrangement joins TRBV4-2 to TRBJ2-2; possible D gene TRBD2, 6 bases. Deletions cut 1 base from V and 4 bases from J, with 10 bases between. This CDR3 has 15 amino acids. Germline V gene data show CDR1 as LGHNA and CDR2 as YNFKEQ. The CDR3 coding sequence is TGTGCCAGCAGCCAAGGGGCGGGGCCCACCGGGGAGCTGTTTTTT. Translated: CASSQGAGPTGELFF.

The rearrangement joins TRBV10-3 to TRBJ1-2; no clear D gene. V was clipped by 1 base and J by 7 bases, with 7 bases between them. Germline V gene lookup returns CDR1 ENHRY and CDR2 SYGVKD. This CDR3 has 12 residues. The CDR3 nucleotides are TGTGCCATCAGTGAGTTGGAGGGTGGCTACACCTTC. Amino acid sequence: CAISELEGGYTF.

This rearrangement joins TRBV19 to TRBJ1-2; 11 bases are shared with TRBD1. With V trimmed by 10 bases and J by 6 bases, 19 bases remained unmatched. CDR3 length: 17 amino acids. Germline V gene sequence: CDR1 LNHDA, CDR2 SQIVND (reference sequence). This CDR3 reads CATQGQGARGWGHGYTF. In DNA, the CDR3 is TGTGCCACCCAAGGACAGGGGGCGAGAGGGTGGGGACATGGCTACACCTTC.

This clone was counted a single time. V usage is TRBV5-1 and J usage is TRBJ2-1; 11 bases fit TRBD2. The ends lost 4 bases at V and 4 bases at J; junction bases unmatched: 7. Per germline, CDR1 SGHRS and CDR2 YFSETQ. The CDR3 consists of 16 residues. The CDR3 DNA sequence: TGCGCCAGCAGCGCATCACTAGCGGGGGCGTACAATGAGCAGTTCTTC. Its translation: CASSASLAGAYNEQFF. The full variable domain, with the rest looked up from reference TRBV5-1 and TRBJ2-1, is KAGVTQTPRYLIKTRGQQVTLSCSPISGHRSVSWYQQTPGQGLQFLFEYFSETQRNKGNFPGRFSGRQFSNSRSEMNVSTLELGDSALYLCASSASLAGAYNEQFFGPGTRLTVL.

The chain links TRBV9 to TRBJ1-2; 9 bases agree with TRBD1. The CDR3 is made up of 15 amino acids. The V gene's germline CDR1 is SGDLS and CDR2 YYNGEE. The junction had 15 bases not matched to a gene; V was cut back by 7 bases and J by 8 bases. In nucleotides, the CDR3 is TGTGCCAGCGTACCAGGGACAGGGCTTTTAGGCGGCTACACCTTC. Its translation: CASVPGTGLLGGYTF. The variable domain in full, with the rest retrieved from reference TRBV9 and TRBJ1-2, is DSGVTQTPKHLITATGQRVTLRCSPRSGDLSVYWYQQSLDQGLQFLIQYYNGEERAKGNILERFSAQQFPDLHSELNLSSLELGDSALYFCASVPGTGLLGGYTFGSGTRLTVV.

The rearrangement uses TRBV4-2 and TRBJ1-4; D perhaps matches TRBD1 (5 bases). Between the trimmed V and J ends, which lost 1 base and 3 bases, there was a span of 18 bases. Looked up from germline, CDR1 is LGHNA and CDR2 is YNFKEQ. The CDR3 runs 18 residues. The CDR3 protein is CASSQGPWGDAANEKLFF. As DNA, the CDR3 is TGTGCCAGCAGCCAAGGCCCATGGGGGGATGCGGCTAATGAAAAACTGTTTTTT.

This chain uses TRBV7-9 with TRBJ2-1, with 12 bases lining up with TRBD2. V shed 3 bases and J 6 bases; nucleotides not matched to a gene: 3. Per the germline V gene, CDR1 is SEHNR and CDR2 is FQNEAQ (reference sequence). The CDR3 sequence is 15 residues long. The CDR3 loop is CASSLGLAGINEQFF. Here the CDR3 DNA reads TGTGCCAGCAGCTTGGGACTAGCGGGCATCAATGAGCAGTTCTTC.